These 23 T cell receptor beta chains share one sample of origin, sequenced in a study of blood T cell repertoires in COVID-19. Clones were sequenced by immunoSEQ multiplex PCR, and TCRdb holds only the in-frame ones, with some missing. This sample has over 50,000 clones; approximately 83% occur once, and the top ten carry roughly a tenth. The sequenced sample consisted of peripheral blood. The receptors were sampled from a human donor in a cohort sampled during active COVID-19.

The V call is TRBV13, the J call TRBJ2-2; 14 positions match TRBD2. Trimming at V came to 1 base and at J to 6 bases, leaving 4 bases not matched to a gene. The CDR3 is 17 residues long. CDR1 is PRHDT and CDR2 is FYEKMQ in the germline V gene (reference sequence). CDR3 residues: CASSLAPGLAGAGELFF. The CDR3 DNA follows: TGTGCCAGCAGCTTAGCCCCGGGACTAGCGGGAGCCGGGGAGCTGTTTTTT.

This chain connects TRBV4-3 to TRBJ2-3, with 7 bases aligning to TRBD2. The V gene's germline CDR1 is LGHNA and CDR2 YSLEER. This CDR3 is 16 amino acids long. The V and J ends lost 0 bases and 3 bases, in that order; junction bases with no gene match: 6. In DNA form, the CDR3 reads TGCGCCAGCAGCCAAGATTATCCTAGCGGTACAGATACGCAGTATTTT. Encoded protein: CASSQDYPSGTDTQYF.

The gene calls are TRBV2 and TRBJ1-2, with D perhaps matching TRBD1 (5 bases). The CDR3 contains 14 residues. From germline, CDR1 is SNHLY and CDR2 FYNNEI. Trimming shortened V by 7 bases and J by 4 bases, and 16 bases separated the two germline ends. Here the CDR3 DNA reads TGTGCCAGCACCCTGCGGGGGTGGGTCTATGGCTACACCTTC. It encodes CASTLRGWVYGYTF.

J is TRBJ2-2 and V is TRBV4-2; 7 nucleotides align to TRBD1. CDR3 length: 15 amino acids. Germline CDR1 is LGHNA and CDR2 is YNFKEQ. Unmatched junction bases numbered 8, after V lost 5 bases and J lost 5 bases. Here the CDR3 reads CASSFDRVSTGELFF. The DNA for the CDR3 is TGTGCCAGCAGCTTCGACAGGGTATCGACCGGGGAGCTGTTTTTT.

CDR3 amino acids: CASRTTGGGSADTQYF. The CDR3 nucleotides are TGCGCCAGCAGGACGACCGGCGGCGGGAGCGCAGATACGCAGTATTTT. The J gene is TRBJ2-3, the V gene TRBV5-1; TRBD2 aligns across 7 bases. Germline V gene sequence: CDR1 SGHRS, CDR2 YFSETQ. V shed 5 bases, J shed 4 bases, and the junction held 13 bases outside the gene matches. The CDR3 has 16 residues.

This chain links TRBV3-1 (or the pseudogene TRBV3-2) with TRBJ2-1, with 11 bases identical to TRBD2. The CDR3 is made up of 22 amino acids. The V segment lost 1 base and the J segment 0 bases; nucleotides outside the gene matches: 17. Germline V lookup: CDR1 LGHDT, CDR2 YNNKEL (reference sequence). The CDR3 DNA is TGTGCCAGCAGCCAAGGAGTTGCGGGGGGACTAGCGGACATCGGCTCCTACAATGAGCAGTTCTTC. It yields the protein CASSQGVAGGLADIGSYNEQFF.

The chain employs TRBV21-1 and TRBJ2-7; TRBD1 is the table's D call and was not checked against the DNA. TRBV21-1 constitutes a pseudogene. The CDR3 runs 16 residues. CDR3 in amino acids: CASSTHQGPSSYEQYF. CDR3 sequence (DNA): TGTGCCAGCAGCACCCATCAGGGTCCCTCCTCCTACGAGCAGTACTTC.

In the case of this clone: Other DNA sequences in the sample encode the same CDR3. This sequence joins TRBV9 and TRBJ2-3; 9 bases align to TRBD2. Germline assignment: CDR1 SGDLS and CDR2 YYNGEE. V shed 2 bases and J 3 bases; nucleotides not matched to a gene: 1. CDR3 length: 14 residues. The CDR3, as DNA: TGTGCCAGCAGCGTTAGCGGGAGTACAGATACGCAGTATTTT. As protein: CASSVSGSTDTQYF.

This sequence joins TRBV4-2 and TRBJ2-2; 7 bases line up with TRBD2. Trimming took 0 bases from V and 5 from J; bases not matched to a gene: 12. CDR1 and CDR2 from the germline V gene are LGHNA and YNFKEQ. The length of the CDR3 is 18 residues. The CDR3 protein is CASSQDLLAGVGTGELFF. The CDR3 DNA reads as TGTGCCAGCAGCCAAGATCTACTCGCGGGAGTCGGGACCGGGGAGCTGTTTTTT.

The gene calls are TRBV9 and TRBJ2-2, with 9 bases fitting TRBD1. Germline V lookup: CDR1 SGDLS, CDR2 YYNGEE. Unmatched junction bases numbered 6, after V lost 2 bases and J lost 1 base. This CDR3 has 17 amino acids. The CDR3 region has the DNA TGTGCCAGCAGCGTCACCTGGGACAGGGTGAACACCGGGGAGCTGTTTTTT. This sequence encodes CASSVTWDRVNTGELFF. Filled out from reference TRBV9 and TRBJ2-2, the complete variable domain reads DSGVTQTPKHLITATGQRVTLRCSPRSGDLSVYWYQQSLDQGLQFLIQYYNGEERAKGNILERFSAQQFPDLHSELNLSSLELGDSALYFCASSVTWDRVNTGELFFGEGSRLTVL.

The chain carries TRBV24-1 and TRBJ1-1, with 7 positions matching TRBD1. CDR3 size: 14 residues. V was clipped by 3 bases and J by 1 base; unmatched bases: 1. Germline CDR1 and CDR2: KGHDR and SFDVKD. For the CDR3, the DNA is TGTGCCACCAGTGATCGACAGGGGAACACTGAAGCTTTCTTT. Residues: CATSDRQGNTEAFF.

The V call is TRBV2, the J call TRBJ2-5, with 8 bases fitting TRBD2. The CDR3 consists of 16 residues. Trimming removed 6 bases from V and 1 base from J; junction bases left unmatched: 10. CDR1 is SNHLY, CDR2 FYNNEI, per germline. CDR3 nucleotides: TGTGCCAGCAGCCCCCCGGGGGGACTAGTCCAAGAGACCCAGTACTTC. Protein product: CASSPPGGLVQETQYF.

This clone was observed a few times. The CDR3 coding sequence is TGTGCCAGCACCTTAATTCCGGGACAGGGGTATTATGGCTACACCTTC. It is translated as CASTLIPGQGYYGYTF. This chain connects TRBV28 to TRBJ1-2, with 10 bases matching TRBD1. This CDR3 is built from 16 residues. Unmatched junction bases numbered 13, after V lost 7 bases and J lost 5 bases. Looked up from germline, CDR1 is MDHEN and CDR2 is SYDVKM.

The CDR3 nucleotides are TGCGCCAGCAGCTTGGGTTCAGATAATGAAAAACTGTTTTTT. Its protein is CASSLGSDNEKLFF. The chain recombines TRBV5-1 with TRBJ1-4; D call uncertain. The CDR3 has 14 residues. Looked up from germline, CDR1 is SGHRS and CDR2 is YFSETQ. The V gene lost 0 bases and the J gene lost 4 bases, with 7 bases spanning the gap. The full variable domain, its missing parts supplied by reference TRBV5-1 and TRBJ1-4, is KAGVTQTPRYLIKTRGQQVTLSCSPISGHRSVSWYQQTPGQGLQFLFEYFSETQRNKGNFPGRFSGRQFSNSRSEMNVSTLELGDSALYLCASSLGSDNEKLFFGSGTQLSVL.

CDR3 amino acids: CASSSRGYGYTF. The DNA of the CDR3 is TGTGCCAGCAGTTCAAGGGGGTACGGCTACACCTTC. The chain links TRBV7-6 to TRBJ1-2; D is possibly TRBD1 (6 bases). Trimming cost V 6 bases and J 8 bases, with 13 bases left between them. Germline assignment: CDR1 SGHVS and CDR2 FNYEAQ. The length of the CDR3 is 12 residues.

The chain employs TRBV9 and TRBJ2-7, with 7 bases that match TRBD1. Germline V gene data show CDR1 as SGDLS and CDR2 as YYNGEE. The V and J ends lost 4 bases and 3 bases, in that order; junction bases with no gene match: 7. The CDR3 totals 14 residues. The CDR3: CASSYSGTDYEQYF. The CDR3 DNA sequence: TGTGCCAGCAGCTACTCCGGGACAGACTACGAGCAGTACTTC.

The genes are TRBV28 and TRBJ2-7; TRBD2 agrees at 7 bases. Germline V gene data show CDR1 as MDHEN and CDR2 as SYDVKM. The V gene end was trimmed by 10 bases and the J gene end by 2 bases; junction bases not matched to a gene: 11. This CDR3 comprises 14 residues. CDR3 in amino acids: CATNTGGLPYEQYF. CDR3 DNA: TGTGCCACCAATACGGGAGGCCTCCCCTACGAGCAGTACTTC.

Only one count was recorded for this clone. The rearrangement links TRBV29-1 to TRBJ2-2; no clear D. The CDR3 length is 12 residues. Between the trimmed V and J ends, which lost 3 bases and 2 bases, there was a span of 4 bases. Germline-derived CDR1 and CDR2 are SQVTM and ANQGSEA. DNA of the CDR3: TGCAGCGTTGACGTTAACACCGGGGAGCTGTTTTTT. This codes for CSVDVNTGELFF.

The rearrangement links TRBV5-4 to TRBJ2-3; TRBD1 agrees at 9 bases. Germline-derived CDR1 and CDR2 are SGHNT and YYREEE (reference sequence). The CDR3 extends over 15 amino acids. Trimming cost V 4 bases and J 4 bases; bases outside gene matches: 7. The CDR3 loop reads CASSKGQGIADTQYF. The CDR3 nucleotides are TGTGCCAGCAGCAAGGGACAGGGAATTGCAGATACGCAGTATTTT.

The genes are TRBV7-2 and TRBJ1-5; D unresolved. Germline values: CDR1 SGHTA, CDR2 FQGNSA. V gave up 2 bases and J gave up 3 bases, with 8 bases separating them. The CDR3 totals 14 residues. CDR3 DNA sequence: TGTGCCAGCAGCTTACGGAGTCCCAATCAGCCCCAGCATTTT. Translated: CASSLRSPNQPQHF.

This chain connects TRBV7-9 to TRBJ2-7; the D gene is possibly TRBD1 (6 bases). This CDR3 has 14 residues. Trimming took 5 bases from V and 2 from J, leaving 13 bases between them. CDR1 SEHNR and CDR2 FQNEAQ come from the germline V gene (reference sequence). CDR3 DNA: TGTGCCAGCAGCCTCCGGGACACAACCTACGAGCAGTACTTC. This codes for CASSLRDTTYEQYF.

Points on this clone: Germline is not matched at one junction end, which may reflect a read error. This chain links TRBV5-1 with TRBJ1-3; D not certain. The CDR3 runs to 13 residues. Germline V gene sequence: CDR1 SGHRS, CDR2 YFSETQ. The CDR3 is CASRLSDGNTIYF. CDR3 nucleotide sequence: TGCGCCAGCCGCTTAAGCGACGGAAACACCATATATTTT.

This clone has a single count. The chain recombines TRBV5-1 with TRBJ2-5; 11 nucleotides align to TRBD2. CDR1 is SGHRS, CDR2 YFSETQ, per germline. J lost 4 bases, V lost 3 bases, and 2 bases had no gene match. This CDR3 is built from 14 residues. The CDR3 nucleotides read TGCGCCAGCAGCTCCGGACTAGCGGGAGAGACCCAGTACTTC. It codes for CASSSGLAGETQYF. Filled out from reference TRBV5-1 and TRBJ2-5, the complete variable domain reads KAGVTQTPRYLIKTRGQQVTLSCSPISGHRSVSWYQQTPGQGLQFLFEYFSETQRNKGNFPGRFSGRQFSNSRSEMNVSTLELGDSALYLCASSSGLAGETQYFGPGTRLLVL.